This is a list of T cell receptor beta chains from one sample in a study of shared clonotypes between healthy human individuals. The method was immunoSEQ multiplex PCR; TCRdb's version includes in-frame clones alone and lacks a portion of them. Seen here are about 1.5 million clones, around 97% observed once, and the top ten hold approximately 1%. The source material was naive CD4+ T cells sorted from blood. All receptors come from a man aged 25-45 years in good health. Each CDR3 is given with its conserved first and last residue. Each record gives: clone size, J gene, D gene, V gene, CDR3 DNA, CDR3 protein. D genes are given only for firm matches. Size values are once, few and many counts, or a class for expanded clones, and some rows have none.

abundance: NA
j_gene: TRBJ2-7
d_gene: NA
v_gene: TRBV7-8
CDR3nt: TGTGCCAGCAGCTTCGTAAATGGGGACGAGCAGTACTTC
CDR3aa: CASSFVNGDEQYF

abundance: NA
j_gene: TRBJ2-1
d_gene: NA
v_gene: TRBV27
CDR3nt: TGTGCCAGCAGTTTTAGCGGCAACTACAATGAGCAGTTCTTC
CDR3aa: CASSFSGNYNEQFF

abundance: NA
j_gene: TRBJ2-7
d_gene: TRBD2
v_gene: TRBV28
CDR3nt: TGTGCCAGCACCGCGGGAGGCCCCCCCTACGAGCAGTACTTC
CDR3aa: CASTAGGPPYEQYF

abundance: NA
j_gene: TRBJ2-7
d_gene: NA
v_gene: TRBV4-1
CDR3nt: TGCGCCAGCAGCCAAGAGCCGACGGTCTACGAGCAGTACTTC
CDR3aa: CASSQEPTVYEQYF

abundance: NA
j_gene: TRBJ2-3
d_gene: NA
v_gene: TRBV19
CDR3nt: TGTGCCAGTAATCCAGCGGGCCTAGATACGCAGTATTTT
CDR3aa: CASNPAGLDTQYF

abundance: NA
j_gene: TRBJ1-5
d_gene: NA
v_gene: TRBV28
CDR3nt: TGTGCCAGCAGAGAGGGCTTTAGCAATCAGCCCCAGCATTTT
CDR3aa: CASREGFSNQPQHF

abundance: NA
j_gene: TRBJ1-2
d_gene: TRBD1
v_gene: TRBV29-1
CDR3nt: TGCAGCGTGACAGGGCTTTCCGGAACTAACTATGGCTACACCTTC
CDR3aa: CSVTGLSGTNYGYTF

abundance: once
j_gene: TRBJ1-3
d_gene: NA
v_gene: TRBV2
CDR3nt: TGTGCCAGCAGCCGATATTCCACCTCTGGAAACACCATATATTTT
CDR3aa: CASSRYSTSGNTIYF

abundance: NA
j_gene: TRBJ1-1
d_gene: NA
v_gene: TRBV28
CDR3nt: TGTGCCAGCAGCCATGGGAGAAACACTGAAGCTTTCTTT
CDR3aa: CASSHGRNTEAFF

abundance: once
j_gene: TRBJ2-7
d_gene: NA
v_gene: TRBV5-6
CDR3nt: TGTGCCAGCAGCATATCTGGGCTAGTAACCTACGAGCAGTACTTC
CDR3aa: CASSISGLVTYEQYF

abundance: NA
j_gene: TRBJ2-3
d_gene: NA
v_gene: TRBV11-3
CDR3nt: TGTGCCAGCAGTTTGCACACAGATACGCAGTATTTT
CDR3aa: CASSLHTDTQYF

abundance: NA
j_gene: TRBJ2-1
d_gene: TRBD2
v_gene: TRBV9
CDR3nt: TGTGCCAGCAGCGTAGTTAGCGGGAGTATCGATGAGCAGTTCTTC
CDR3aa: CASSVVSGSIDEQFF

abundance: NA
j_gene: TRBJ2-2
d_gene: NA
v_gene: TRBV30
CDR3nt: TGTGCACTTGGGCCGGGGTCCGGGGAGCTGTTTTTT
CDR3aa: CALGPGSGELFF

abundance: once
j_gene: TRBJ2-7
d_gene: TRBD2
v_gene: TRBV11-2
CDR3nt: TGTGCCAGCAGCTTAGGTCTGCTAGCGGGAACCTACGAGCAGTACTTC
CDR3aa: CASSLGLLAGTYEQYF

abundance: NA
j_gene: TRBJ2-7
d_gene: NA
v_gene: TRBV29-1
CDR3nt: TGCAGCGTTCAAACAGGGAGGGCTCACGAGCAGTACTTC
CDR3aa: CSVQTGRAHEQYF

abundance: NA
j_gene: TRBJ1-3
d_gene: NA
v_gene: TRBV29-1
CDR3nt: TGCAGCGTTGTCGGGGGGGGAAACACCATATATTTT
CDR3aa: CSVVGGGNTIYF

abundance: NA
j_gene: TRBJ2-3
d_gene: NA
v_gene: TRBV27
CDR3nt: TGTGCCAGTCACAGGTTGCGAACAGATACGCAGTATTTT
CDR3aa: CASHRLRTDTQYF

abundance: NA
j_gene: TRBJ2-3
d_gene: TRBD1
v_gene: TRBV10-3
CDR3nt: TGTGCCATCAGCGGAACAGGGGTCAGCACAGATACGCAGTATTTT
CDR3aa: CAISGTGVSTDTQYF

abundance: NA
j_gene: TRBJ1-5
d_gene: TRBD1
v_gene: TRBV28
CDR3nt: TGTGCCAGCAGTGCGAGGACAGGGGCCTTTAGCAATCAGCCCCAGCATTTT
CDR3aa: CASSARTGAFSNQPQHF

abundance: NA
j_gene: TRBJ2-1
d_gene: NA
v_gene: TRBV9
CDR3nt: TGTGCCAGCAGCCCCGGACAGACCCACGAGCAGTTCTTC
CDR3aa: CASSPGQTHEQFF

abundance: NA
j_gene: TRBJ2-1
d_gene: TRBD1
v_gene: TRBV6-6
CDR3nt: TGTGCCAGCAGTTACCCACAGGGGGCCGCCTACAATGAGCAGTTCTTC
CDR3aa: CASSYPQGAAYNEQFF

abundance: NA
j_gene: TRBJ2-7
d_gene: NA
v_gene: TRBV5-1
CDR3nt: TGCGCCAGCAGCCCTGCGGTTTTGGGCGAGCAGTACTTC
CDR3aa: CASSPAVLGEQYF

abundance: few
j_gene: TRBJ2-2
d_gene: NA
v_gene: TRBV28
CDR3nt: TGTGCCAGCAGTTTATTCGGGGAGCTGTTTTTT
CDR3aa: CASSLFGELFF

abundance: NA
j_gene: TRBJ1-1
d_gene: TRBD1
v_gene: TRBV27
CDR3nt: TGTGCCAGCAGTTTCAGGGGGCCGGCTGAAGCTTTCTTT
CDR3aa: CASSFRGPAEAFF

abundance: NA
j_gene: TRBJ2-3
d_gene: NA
v_gene: TRBV29-1
CDR3nt: TGCAGCGTTGCGGACTCCACAGATACGCAGTATTTT
CDR3aa: CSVADSTDTQYF

abundance: NA
j_gene: TRBJ2-1
d_gene: NA
v_gene: TRBV4-1
CDR3nt: TGCGCCAGCAGCCCCCGGCAGGGAGATGAGCAGTTCTTC
CDR3aa: CASSPRQGDEQFF

abundance: NA
j_gene: TRBJ2-2
d_gene: NA
v_gene: TRBV4-2
CDR3nt: TGTGCCAGCAGACCAGGGCCGGCCGGGGAGCTGTTTTTT
CDR3aa: CASRPGPAGELFF

abundance: NA
j_gene: TRBJ2-3
d_gene: TRBD2
v_gene: TRBV10-3
CDR3nt: TGTGCCATCAGTGAGCTTAGGGGACTAGCGGGTGACGGCCGGGCAGATACGCAGTATTTT
CDR3aa: CAISELRGLAGDGRADTQYF

abundance: NA
j_gene: TRBJ2-7
d_gene: NA
v_gene: TRBV5-8
CDR3nt: TGTGCCAGCATCCTAGTCAACGAGCAGTACTTC
CDR3aa: CASILVNEQYF

abundance: few
j_gene: TRBJ1-2
d_gene: NA
v_gene: TRBV30
CDR3nt: TGTGCCTGGGCTTACAGGGACGTAAATGGCTACACCTTC
CDR3aa: CAWAYRDVNGYTF

abundance: once
j_gene: TRBJ2-7
d_gene: TRBD1
v_gene: TRBV7-9
CDR3nt: TGTGCCAGCAGCTTTGGGACAGGGATCTACGAGCAGTACTTC
CDR3aa: CASSFGTGIYEQYF

abundance: NA
j_gene: TRBJ2-7
d_gene: NA
v_gene: TRBV7-8
CDR3nt: TGTGCCAGCAGCTTAGTTTTGGAGAGCGAGCAGTACTTC
CDR3aa: CASSLVLESEQYF

abundance: NA
j_gene: TRBJ1-5
d_gene: NA
v_gene: TRBV19
CDR3nt: TGTGCCAGTAGAGAAGCAGGGGATCAGCCCCAGCATTTT
CDR3aa: CASREAGDQPQHF

abundance: NA
j_gene: TRBJ2-7
d_gene: NA
v_gene: TRBV9
CDR3nt: TGTGCCAGCAGGGGGACTGGCTACGAGCAGTACTTC
CDR3aa: CASRGTGYEQYF

abundance: NA
j_gene: TRBJ2-1
d_gene: TRBD2
v_gene: TRBV5-4
CDR3nt: TGTGCCAGCAGCACCAAGACTAGCGGGTATTTCAATGAGCAGTTCTTC
CDR3aa: CASSTKTSGYFNEQFF

abundance: NA
j_gene: TRBJ1-5
d_gene: NA
v_gene: TRBV27
CDR3nt: TGTGCCAGCAGTTTATTAGGGAGCGGCAATCAGCCCCAGCATTTT
CDR3aa: CASSLLGSGNQPQHF

abundance: NA
j_gene: TRBJ1-2
d_gene: TRBD1
v_gene: TRBV19
CDR3nt: TGTGCCAGTAAAACAGGGGACCTATCTGGCTACACCTTC
CDR3aa: CASKTGDLSGYTF

abundance: NA
j_gene: TRBJ2-3
d_gene: TRBD2
v_gene: TRBV4-3
CDR3nt: TGCGCCAGCAGCCAAGACTGGACTAGCGGGGGGGATACGCAGTATTTT
CDR3aa: CASSQDWTSGGDTQYF

abundance: NA
j_gene: TRBJ2-1
d_gene: NA
v_gene: TRBV25-1
CDR3nt: TGTGCCAGCAGTGAGTCTGCCTACAATGAGCAGTTCTTC
CDR3aa: CASSESAYNEQFF

abundance: NA
j_gene: TRBJ1-2
d_gene: NA
v_gene: TRBV18
CDR3nt: TGTGCCAGCTCACCCCTCGGGTTGGGGCCGGGAGGCTATGGCTACACCTTC
CDR3aa: CASSPLGLGPGGYGYTF

abundance: NA
j_gene: TRBJ1-1
d_gene: NA
v_gene: TRBV28
CDR3nt: TGTGCCAGCAGTTTAATGTCCAGGGTTGAAGCTTTCTTT
CDR3aa: CASSLMSRVEAFF

abundance: NA
j_gene: TRBJ2-3
d_gene: NA
v_gene: TRBV14
CDR3nt: TGTGCCAGCAGCCAAGACTTTCACCCAGATACGCAGTATTTT
CDR3aa: CASSQDFHPDTQYF